This TCR beta chain was observed in a study of blood T cell repertoires in COVID-19. Turning to the study itself: Acute and convalescent COVID-19 specimens originated in the United States, Italy and Spain. In each case, the material was cDNA or gDNA derived from T cells, B-cell-depleted T cells, or PBMCs.

Source study methods: Estimation of nucleated cell counts relied on the amplification of reference gene primers. The protocol was immunoSEQ multiplex PCR, while the TCRdb copy is restricted to in-frame clones and leaves out a portion. Clone size and the V and J calls come from that table; the DNA yielded D and trimming. The table records just over 650,000 clones, approximately 90% of them present only once. Trimming took off 7 bases at V and 6 bases at J, with 18 bases between the two ends. Germline assignment: CDR1 MDHEN and CDR2 SYDVKM. There are 14 residues in the CDR3. The source is a woman between 18 and 29 years old with acute or convalescent COVID-19. The chain combines TRBV28 with TRBJ1-2; unclear D gene. The specimen was peripheral blood. Here the CDR3 reads CASTNSGSVDGYTF. DNA of the CDR3: TGTGCCAGCACAAACAGCGGAAGCGTCGATGGCTACACCTTC.